The next 24 T cell receptor beta chains were all read from a single sample in a study of blood T cell repertoires in COVID-19. Data came from immunoSEQ multiplex PCR; TCRdb stores just in-frame clones and leaves some out. Found here are some 270,000 clones, around 89% of them singletons; the top ten hold 4.1%. Sequences were obtained from PBMCs or T cells enriched from blood (not recorded which). Receptors originate from a woman aged 25 to 39 with acute COVID-19.

As concerns this clone: Other DNA sequences in the sample encode the same CDR3. The genes are TRBV28 and TRBJ2-1; D unclear. Trimming pared 6 bases from V and 0 bases from J, leaving 9 bases between. This CDR3 has 14 residues. Germline values: CDR1 MDHEN, CDR2 SYDVKM. CDR3 sequence (DNA): TGTGCCAGCAGCCTACCGAGCTCCTACAATGAGCAGTTCTTC. As protein: CASSLPSSYNEQFF.

This chain joins TRBV24-1 and TRBJ2-1; 12 bases agree with TRBD2. After removal of 3 bases from V and 4 bases from J, the junction contained 3 bases not matched to a gene. The CDR3 extends over 16 amino acids. Germline lookup yields CDR1 KGHDR and CDR2 SFDVKD. The CDR3 DNA reads as TGTGCCACCAGTGATCTAGCGGGAGGGCCTTACAATGAGCAGTTCTTC. This sequence encodes CATSDLAGGPYNEQFF.

V gene TRBV6-4 combines with J gene TRBJ2-1, with D unclear. The V end was cut by 2 bases, the J end by 1 base, with 12 bases between. Germline V gene data show CDR1 as MRHNA and CDR2 as SNTAGT. CDR3 length: 16 amino acids. The CDR3 DNA reads as TGTGCCAGCAGTGACGGTCGGGTTTTATCCTACAATGAGCAGTTCTTC. It is translated as CASSDGRVLSYNEQFF.

The chain couples TRBV3-1 (or the pseudogene TRBV3-2) to TRBJ2-1; D perhaps matches TRBD1 (6 bases). This CDR3 spans 12 amino acids. Trimming took off 3 bases at V and 8 bases at J, with 8 bases between the two ends. Germline V gene sequence: CDR1 LGHDT, CDR2 YNNKEL (reference sequence). The CDR3 sequence is CASSQAGDEQFF. The CDR3 bases are TGTGCCAGCAGCCAGGCAGGGGATGAGCAGTTCTTC.

The V call is TRBV19, the J call TRBJ1-2; tentative D call: TRBD1 (6 bases). CDR1 is LNHDA and CDR2 is SQIVND in the germline V gene (reference sequence). The CDR3 contains 11 residues. V lost 7 bases and J lost 8, with 11 bases in between. The CDR3 DNA sequence: TGTGCCAGTAATGGGGGCACGGGCTACACCTTC. Residues: CASNGGTGYTF.

J is TRBJ2-2 and V is TRBV5-1, with 10 bases identical to TRBD2. V shed 4 bases and J 8 bases; nucleotides not matched to a gene: 11. Germline CDR1 SGHRS, CDR2 YFSETQ. The CDR3 consists of 16 residues. For the CDR3, the DNA is TGCGCCAGCAGCCTACCTCTAGCGGGAGATGGGGGGGAGCTGTTTTTT. It is translated as CASSLPLAGDGGELFF.

V is TRBV6-1 and J is TRBJ2-7, with 7 positions matching TRBD1. The CDR3 has 16 amino acids. Germline assignment: CDR1 MNHNS and CDR2 SASEGT. V trimming: 1 base; J trimming: 0 bases; junction bases outside the gene matches: 6. CDR3 region: CASSEETGALSYEQYF. The CDR3 DNA is TGTGCCAGCAGTGAAGAAACAGGGGCCCTCTCCTACGAGCAGTACTTC.

The CDR3 protein is CASSLQGANTGELFF. In nucleotides, the CDR3 is TGTGCCAGCAGTCTACAGGGGGCAAACACCGGGGAGCTGTTTTTT. V usage is TRBV2 and J usage is TRBJ2-2; 9 bases match TRBD1. V was clipped by 5 bases and J by 2 bases; unmatched bases: 3. Germline lookup yields CDR1 SNHLY and CDR2 FYNNEI. The CDR3 length is 15 residues. The variable domain in full, completed from reference TRBV2 and TRBJ2-2, reads EPEVTQTPSHQVTQMGQEVILRCVPISNHLYFYWYRQILGQKVEFLVSFYNNEISEKSEIFDDQFSVERPDGSNFTLKIRSTKLEDSAMYFCASSLQGANTGELFFGEGSRLTVL.

This CDR3 is CAWSGMRAENTEAFF. The CDR3 DNA reads TGTGCCTGGAGTGGTATGAGGGCGGAGAACACTGAAGCTTTCTTT. The chain has TRBV30 and TRBJ1-1; D not certain. The CDR3 sequence is 15 residues long. Trimming pared 1 base from V and 1 base from J, leaving 13 bases between. The germline V gene encodes CDR1 GTSNPN and CDR2 SVGIG (reference sequence).

This clone is categorized as medium-sized. J is TRBJ1-1 and V is TRBV5-8, with 10 bases lining up with TRBD1. Germline values: CDR1 SGHTS, CDR2 YDEGEE. This CDR3 comprises 15 residues. The ends lost 2 bases at V and 8 bases at J; junction bases unmatched: 9. CDR3 protein: CASSFRDRGISEAFF. The CDR3 DNA reads as TGTGCCAGCAGCTTCCGGGACAGGGGAATTTCGGAAGCTTTCTTT.

J is TRBJ2-1 and V is TRBV11-1, with unresolved D. The germline CDR1 and CDR2 sequences are SGHAT and FQDESV (reference sequence). The CDR3 is 13 amino acids. V lost 7 bases, J lost 8 bases, and 15 bases lay in between. The CDR3 bases are TGTGCCAGCAACCCCTTGATGTCGGATGAGCAGTTCTTC. Translated, it gives CASNPLMSDEQFF.

The chain is built from TRBV6-5 and TRBJ2-3; D is unclear. This CDR3 comprises 11 residues. Germline V gene lookup returns CDR1 MNHEY and CDR2 SVGAGI. Between the trimmed V and J ends, which lost 9 bases and 5 bases, there was a span of 9 bases. The CDR3 coding sequence is TGTGCCAGTGCATCGGGAGATACGCAGTATTTT. Translating it yields CASASGDTQYF.

The CDR3 DNA is TGTGCCAGCAGTTTACCAGGGCAAAAGGGTGAAAAACTGTTTTTT. Translated: CASSLPGQKGEKLFF. This sequence joins TRBV28 and TRBJ1-4, with D perhaps matching TRBD1 (5 bases). CDR3 length: 15 amino acids. Deletions cut 2 bases from V and 7 bases from J, with 14 bases between. Germline values: CDR1 MDHEN, CDR2 SYDVKM.

The CDR3 DNA follows: TGTGCCAGCAGGGTGGGAGGGGCCTCCTACGAGCAGTACTTC. Amino acids: CASRVGGASYEQYF. The V call is TRBV5-6, the J call TRBJ2-7; TRBD2 agrees at 7 bases. Germline V gene sequence: CDR1 SGHDT, CDR2 YYEEEE. This CDR3 is 14 amino acids long. The J segment lost 0 bases and the V segment lost 5 bases, leaving 5 bases of the junction unmatched.

V usage is TRBV28 and J usage is TRBJ2-2, with D possibly matching TRBD2 (6 bases). The germline V and J ends were trimmed by 6 bases and 5 bases, with 16 bases remaining between them. The CDR3 is 15 residues long. Germline loops: CDR1 MDHEN, CDR2 SYDVKM. CDR3 region: CASRTGGVKTGELFF. CDR3 sequence (DNA): TGTGCCAGCAGGACCGGGGGAGTAAAAACCGGGGAGCTGTTTTTT.

This chain links TRBV5-1 with TRBJ2-5; 8 nucleotides line up with TRBD1. The CDR3 totals 15 residues. Germline V gives CDR1 SGHRS, CDR2 YFSETQ. The trim removed 5 bases at V and 1 base at J, leaving 7 bases unmatched. The CDR3 reads CASSTRDRRQETQYF. The CDR3 nucleotides are TGCGCCAGCAGTACCCGGGACAGGCGCCAAGAGACCCAGTACTTC.

V and J are TRBV20-1 and TRBJ1-5; 8 bases align to TRBD1. This CDR3 has 15 residues. CDR1 DFQATT and CDR2 SNEGSKA come from the germline V gene (reference sequence). V trimming: 4 bases; J trimming: 11 bases; junction bases outside the gene matches: 16. The CDR3 region is CSATETGAVPRAQHF. DNA for the CDR3: TGCAGTGCTACTGAGACAGGGGCCGTCCCTAGGGCCCAGCATTTT.

The V gene is TRBV28, the J gene TRBJ2-7; possibly TRBD1 for D (5 bases). The CDR3 contains 14 residues. The germline CDR1 and CDR2 sequences are MDHEN and SYDVKM. V gave up 7 bases and J gave up 2 bases, with 15 bases separating them. DNA of the CDR3: TGTGCCAGCACGAGTACAACAGGAGCCTACGAGCAGTACTTC. Translating gives CASTSTTGAYEQYF. Full variable domain (outside the CDR3, taken from reference TRBV28 and TRBJ2-7): DVKVTQSSRYLVKRTGEKVFLECVQDMDHENMFWYRQDPGLGLRLIYFSYDVKMKEKGDIPEGYSVSREKKERFSLILESASTNQTSMYLCASTSTTGAYEQYFGPGTRLTVT.

V usage is TRBV5-4 and J usage is TRBJ2-1; 10 bases agree with TRBD2. The germline gives CDR1 SGHNT, CDR2 YYREEE (reference sequence). The CDR3 totals 19 residues. V lost 4 bases, J lost 3 bases, and 16 bases stayed unmatched. CDR3 residues: CASSPGGLAGDSYYNEQFF. CDR3 DNA sequence: TGTGCCAGCAGCCCCGGGGGCCTAGCGGGAGACTCATACTACAATGAGCAGTTCTTC.

V usage is TRBV6-2 or TRBV6-3 and J usage is TRBJ2-2, with D tentatively TRBD2 (5 bases). The CDR3 contains 15 residues. Germline V gene lookup returns CDR1 MNHEY and CDR2 SVGEGT. The germline V and J ends were trimmed by 2 bases and 5 bases, with 12 bases remaining between them. The CDR3 spells CASSYTDFRTGELFF. CDR3 DNA: TGTGCCAGCAGTTACACGGACTTTAGGACCGGGGAGCTGTTTTTT.

This chain uses TRBV27 with TRBJ1-2, with a possible D match to TRBD1 (6 bases). The germline V and J ends were trimmed by 5 bases and 1 base, with 17 bases remaining between them. The CDR3 consists of 16 residues. Germline V CDR1 and CDR2: MNHEY, SMNVEV (reference sequence). As DNA, the CDR3 is TGTGCCAGCAGTCGAACGGACAGCCTTGATAACTATGGCTACACCTTC. Translated, it gives CASSRTDSLDNYGYTF.

This clone was seen once. The V and J genes are TRBV11-2 and TRBJ2-5; D is perhaps TRBD2 (5 bases). Germline V lookup: CDR1 SGHAT, CDR2 FQNNGV. The CDR3 has 16 amino acids. Trimming took off 3 bases at V and 5 bases at J, with 19 bases between the two ends. The CDR3, as DNA: TGTGCCAGCAGCTTCCTTTCGGGCCGGAGGTGGGAGACCCAGTACTTC. It encodes CASSFLSGRRWETQYF. Complete variable domain (other parts from reference TRBV11-2 and TRBJ2-5): EAGVAQSPRYKIIEKRQSVAFWCNPISGHATLYWYQQILGQGPKLLIQFQNNGVVDDSQLPKDRFSAERLKGVDSTLKIQPAKLEDSAVYLCASSFLSGRRWETQYFGPGTRLLVL.

The V gene is TRBV4-2, the J gene TRBJ1-5, with TRBD1 matching 8 bases. This CDR3 region has 17 residues. After removal of 2 bases from V and 2 bases from J, the junction contained 8 bases not matched to a gene. In germline, CDR1 is LGHNA, CDR2 YNFKEQ. The CDR3 reads CASSQPLQGGGNQPQHF. For the CDR3, the DNA is TGTGCCAGCAGCCAACCCTTACAGGGGGGCGGCAATCAGCCCCAGCATTTT.

CDR3 protein: CASSYSRAGNQPQHF. The CDR3 DNA is TGTGCCAGCAGTTACTCCAGGGCTGGCAATCAGCCCCAGCATTTT. V and J are TRBV6-5 and TRBJ1-5; TRBD1 is a possible D gene (5 bases). This CDR3 is built from 15 residues. From germline, CDR1 is MNHEY and CDR2 SVGAGI. Trimming removed 0 bases at V and 2 bases at J, with 8 bases between.